This entry features one TCR beta chain sequence. Its antigen is not identified. Trimming removed 3 bases at V and 7 bases at J, with 16 bases between. The V gene's germline CDR1 is LNHDA and CDR2 SQIVND (reference sequence). The CDR3 runs 15 residues. This record comes from a study of cytomegalovirus exposure and HLA in healthy donors. Study-wide results and caveats: Reportedly, cytomegalovirus status was diagnosed with high sensitivity and specificity. According to a later analysis, TCR clusters from the first cohort tended to co-occur in the 120 or so validation repertoires. Cytomegalovirus-associated TCR beta chains were listed, numbering under 200.

TCRdb's table, derived via immunoSEQ multiplex PCR, lists solely in-frame clones and lacks some. The profile covers under 200,000 clones, with about 96% appearing a single time and about 0.94% taken by the ten largest. V is TRBV19 and J is TRBJ1-5; possible D gene TRBD1, 5 bases. The sample consisted of PBMCs. The receptor's source is a woman younger than 35 in good health and CMV-seronegative. The CDR3 reads CASSMGQVAGQPQHF. In DNA, the CDR3 is TGTGCCAGTAGTATGGGGCAGGTAGCTGGACAGCCCCAGCATTTT.